Presented here are 32 T cell receptor beta chains from one specimen sequenced in a study of cytomegalovirus exposure and HLA in healthy donors. PCR involved 60 Vbeta and 13 Jbeta primers. The protocol was immunoSEQ multiplex PCR, while the TCRdb copy is restricted to in-frame clones and leaves out a portion. Of about 150,000 clones in the sample, 80% to 85% were seen once. Sequencing input: PBMCs. The receptors derive from a male donor in good health and CMV-seronegative.

This rearrangement joins TRBV28 to TRBJ2-5; 9 bases are a match to TRBD1. Germline CDR1 MDHEN, CDR2 SYDVKM. CDR3 size: 16 residues. Trimming took 7 bases from V and 2 from J; bases not matched to a gene: 11. CDR3 in amino acids: CASNTPGQGVQETQYF. DNA for the CDR3: TGTGCCAGCAATACTCCGGGACAGGGCGTACAAGAGACCCAGTACTTC.

V and J are TRBV5-1 and TRBJ1-2, with 9 positions matching TRBD1. V was clipped by 0 bases and J by 8 bases; unmatched bases: 8. Germline V gene lookup returns CDR1 SGHRS and CDR2 YFSETQ. The CDR3 runs to 15 residues. The CDR3 bases are TGCGCCAGCAGCTTGGTTACAGGGGGCCCCTGGGGCTACACCTTC. Amino acids: CASSLVTGGPWGYTF.

The genes are TRBV4-2 and TRBJ2-2; D ambiguous. There are 14 residues in the CDR3. With 0 bases removed from V and 6 bases from J, the gap between germline ends came to 8 bases. Germline loops: CDR1 LGHNA, CDR2 YNFKEQ. CDR3 residues: CASSQDSVPGELFF. The DNA for the CDR3 is TGTGCCAGCAGCCAAGATTCGGTTCCCGGGGAGCTGTTTTTT.

This clone was counted only a few times. The J gene is TRBJ2-5, the V gene TRBV27, with D perhaps TRBD2 (6 bases). The germline CDR1 and CDR2 sequences are MNHEY and SMNVEV (reference sequence). The CDR3 is 16 amino acids. V was cut by 5 bases and J by 3 bases, with 19 bases left in between. CDR3 protein: CASSPGTGPPEETQYF. For the CDR3, the DNA is TGTGCCAGCAGTCCAGGGACTGGCCCCCCGGAAGAGACCCAGTACTTC.

The V gene is TRBV2, the J gene TRBJ2-7; perhaps TRBD1 as D (8 bases). V shed 7 bases and J shed 3 bases, with 16 bases lying between them. The germline CDR1 and CDR2 sequences are SNHLY and FYNNEI. The CDR3 sequence is 14 residues long. The CDR3 region has the DNA TGTGCCAGCACCGAACAGGGGGGGGTCTACGAGCAGTACTTC. Its protein product is CASTEQGGVYEQYF.

This chain links TRBV10-3 with TRBJ2-7, with D perhaps matching TRBD1 (5 bases). Germline-derived CDR1 and CDR2 are ENHRY and SYGVKD. CDR3 size: 11 residues. Trimming removed 2 bases from V and 6 bases from J, with 5 bases in between. The CDR3 protein is CAISEDSEQYF. CDR3 nucleotide sequence: TGTGCCATCAGTGAGGACAGCGAGCAGTACTTC.

CDR3 residues: CASSLGRSSGNTIYF. The CDR3, as DNA: TGTGCCAGCAGCTTGGGGAGGAGCTCTGGAAACACCATATATTTT. This chain links TRBV13 with TRBJ1-3; D uncertain. CDR1 is PRHDT, CDR2 FYEKMQ, per germline (reference sequence). V shed 3 bases and J shed 0 bases, with 9 bases lying between them. The CDR3 length is 15 residues.

This chain connects TRBV6-1 to TRBJ1-1; TRBD1 might be the D (5 bases). V lost 6 bases, J lost 5 bases, and 13 bases lay in between. CDR1 is MNHNS and CDR2 is SASEGT in the germline V gene. The CDR3 runs to 13 residues. The CDR3 coding sequence is TGTGCCAGCAGGGAAAGGGGAGGGACTGAAGCTTTCTTT. Protein product: CASRERGGTEAFF.

The J gene is TRBJ2-7, the V gene TRBV7-2; tentative D call: TRBD1 (5 bases). With 1 base removed from V and 3 bases from J, the gap between germline ends came to 10 bases. Germline V gene data show CDR1 as SGHTA and CDR2 as FQGNSA. The CDR3 is 14 residues long. This chain's CDR3 is CASSLEGALYEQYF. Here the CDR3 DNA reads TGTGCCAGCAGCTTAGAAGGGGCTCTCTACGAGCAGTACTTC.

Written as DNA, the CDR3 is TGTGCCAGCAAACCTCAAGCGGGGCGGACGGGTCAGCCCCAGCATTTT. Protein sequence: CASKPQAGRTGQPQHF. The gene calls are TRBV27 and TRBJ1-5; D might be TRBD1 (5 bases). The CDR3 spans 16 residues. The germline V gene encodes CDR1 MNHEY and CDR2 SMNVEV (reference sequence). Trimming took off 7 bases at V and 6 bases at J, with 22 bases between the two ends.

In its sample, this clone was seen a few times. The rearrangement links TRBV28 to TRBJ2-1; D remains unclear. This CDR3 has 15 residues. Trimming took off 3 bases at V and 0 bases at J, with 9 bases between the two ends. Germline V gene lookup returns CDR1 MDHEN and CDR2 SYDVKM. The CDR3 DNA sequence: TGTGCCAGCAGTTTTAACTCCCTCTCCTACAATGAGCAGTTCTTC. As protein: CASSFNSLSYNEQFF.

V gene TRBV10-3 combines with J gene TRBJ2-5; 7 bases are shared with TRBD2. The ends lost 5 bases at V and 1 base at J; junction bases unmatched: 4. Germline loops: CDR1 ENHRY, CDR2 SYGVKD. The CDR3 length is 14 residues. Here the CDR3 reads CAISPTSLQETQYF. The CDR3, as DNA: TGTGCCATCAGTCCGACTAGCCTCCAAGAGACCCAGTACTTC.

The chain has TRBV13 and TRBJ2-1; possibly TRBD2 for D (6 bases). Germline-derived CDR1 and CDR2 are PRHDT and FYEKMQ (reference sequence). This CDR3 is 16 amino acids long. Trimming took off 0 bases at V and 6 bases at J, with 15 bases between the two ends. The CDR3 sequence: CASSLGRGGETNEQFF. In DNA, the CDR3 is TGTGCCAGCAGCTTAGGCCGCGGCGGGGAGACCAATGAGCAGTTCTTC. The full variable domain, with the rest looked up from reference TRBV13 and TRBJ2-1, is AAGVIQSPRHLIKEKRETATLKCYPIPRHDTVYWYQQGPGQDPQFLISFYEKMQSDKGSIPDRFSAQQFSDYHSELNMSSLELGDSALYFCASSLGRGGETNEQFFGPGTRLTVL.

This rearrangement joins TRBV19 to TRBJ2-6; 8 bases agree with TRBD2. V shed 10 bases and J 4 bases; nucleotides not matched to a gene: 6. This CDR3 is 14 amino acids long. Germline CDR1 is LNHDA and CDR2 is SQIVND (reference sequence). The CDR3 nucleotides are TGTGCCACCGGGGGGGGACCCGGGGCCAACGTCCTGACTTTC. Its protein is CATGGGPGANVLTF.

The genes are TRBV15 and TRBJ2-2, with TRBD1 matching over 7 bases. The CDR3 totals 17 residues. CDR1 and CDR2 from the germline V gene are LNHNV and YYDKDF (reference sequence). V lost 0 bases and J lost 3; bases outside the gene matches: 7. The CDR3 loop reads CATSRDGLDRDTGELFF. CDR3 in DNA: TGTGCCACCAGCAGAGATGGTCTAGACAGGGACACCGGGGAGCTGTTTTTT.

The V gene is TRBV28, the J gene TRBJ2-1; 10 bases are a match to TRBD2. Germline values: CDR1 MDHEN, CDR2 SYDVKM. J was trimmed by 7 bases and V by 3 bases; bases with no gene match: 6. The CDR3 consists of 15 residues. The CDR3, as DNA: TGTGCCAGCAGTTTCCCAGCGGGAGGGTGGAATGAGCAGTTCTTC. Translated, it gives CASSFPAGGWNEQFF.

This rearrangement joins TRBV7-9 to TRBJ2-7; D is possibly TRBD1 (6 bases). Germline CDR1 is SEHNR and CDR2 is FQNEAQ (reference sequence). This CDR3 is 12 amino acids long. Trimming removed 5 bases at V and 4 bases at J, with 9 bases between. CDR3 nucleotide sequence: TGTGCCAGCAGCCGGACAGTGTACGAGCAGTACTTC. It is translated as CASSRTVYEQYF.

This chain connects TRBV19 to TRBJ2-5; TRBD1 aligns across 8 bases. The DNA end favors TRBJ2-7, so the J call may be wrong. Per the germline V gene, CDR1 is LNHDA and CDR2 is SQIVND (reference sequence). CDR3 length: 13 amino acids. CDR3 sequence: CASSGTGPYEQYF. The CDR3 coding sequence is TGTGCCAGTAGTGGGACAGGCCCCTACGAGCAGTACTTC.

This clone was observed a few times. The V and J genes are TRBV6-1 and TRBJ1-2; 8 bases agree with TRBD1. The junction had 4 bases not matched to a gene; V was cut back by 4 bases and J by 6 bases. Germline V gene sequence: CDR1 MNHNS, CDR2 SASEGT. CDR3 size: 13 residues. The CDR3 reads CASSGSGGDGYTF. The CDR3 region has the DNA TGTGCCAGCAGTGGGTCAGGGGGCGATGGCTACACCTTC.

V and J are TRBV7-9 and TRBJ2-7, with D hard to call. V dropped 7 bases and J dropped 5 bases, with 18 bases sitting between them. Germline values: CDR1 SEHNR, CDR2 FQNEAQ (reference sequence). The CDR3 totals 14 residues. The CDR3, as DNA: TGTGCCAGCACCCCCGTGACAACTCGCGACGAGCAGTACTTC. It codes for CASTPVTTRDEQYF. Supplemented by reference TRBV7-9 and TRBJ2-7, the full variable domain reads DTGVSQNPRHKITKRGQNVTFRCDPISEHNRLYWYRQTLGQGPEFLTYFQNEAQLEKSRLLSDRFSAERPKGSFSTLEIQRTEQGDSAMYLCASTPVTTRDEQYFGPGTRLTVT.

This clone was observed a single time. V gene TRBV27 combines with J gene TRBJ2-7; TRBD2 aligns across 7 bases. This CDR3 spans 15 amino acids. Germline trimming cut 4 bases from V and 2 bases from J; bases unmatched to any gene: 8. The germline CDR1 and CDR2 sequences are MNHEY and SMNVEV (reference sequence). CDR3 DNA sequence: TGTGCCAGCAGTTGGGAGCGGGGCACGACCTACGAGCAGTACTTC. Amino acids: CASSWERGTTYEQYF.

This clone was counted between two and nine times. This chain connects TRBV9 to TRBJ2-2, with 11 bases lining up with TRBD1. The ends lost 1 base at V and 5 bases at J; junction bases unmatched: 4. This CDR3 is 16 amino acids long. Germline V gene sequence: CDR1 SGDLS, CDR2 YYNGEE. CDR3: CASSVRDRGRTGELFF. The CDR3 region has the DNA TGTGCCAGCAGCGTACGGGACAGGGGGAGGACCGGGGAGCTGTTTTTT.

V and J are TRBV28 and TRBJ1-5; tentatively, D is TRBD1 (6 bases). CDR1 and CDR2 from the germline V gene are MDHEN and SYDVKM. The V and J ends lost 5 bases and 4 bases respectively, with 12 bases between them. CDR3 length equals 14 residues. The CDR3 DNA sequence: TGTGCCAGCAGTCCTCGGACAGATAATCAGCCCCAGCATTTT. This encodes CASSPRTDNQPQHF. The variable domain in full, with the rest retrieved from reference TRBV28 and TRBJ1-5, is DVKVTQSSRYLVKRTGEKVFLECVQDMDHENMFWYRQDPGLGLRLIYFSYDVKMKEKGDIPEGYSVSREKKERFSLILESASTNQTSMYLCASSPRTDNQPQHFGDGTRLSIL.

This chain links TRBV27 with TRBJ1-2; possibly TRBD1 for D (5 bases). Germline V lookup: CDR1 MNHEY, CDR2 SMNVEV (reference sequence). The CDR3 sequence is 15 residues long. V was trimmed by 6 bases and J by 1 base, leaving 15 bases between them. The CDR3 loop is CASRPTQGYNYGYTF. CDR3 DNA sequence: TGTGCCAGCAGGCCCACTCAGGGATATAACTATGGCTACACCTTC.

The J gene is TRBJ1-4, the V gene TRBV19; TRBD1 aligns across 7 bases. CDR3 size: 14 residues. Germline lookup yields CDR1 LNHDA and CDR2 SQIVND (reference sequence). Trimming at V came to 5 bases and at J to 8 bases, leaving 8 bases not matched to a gene. CDR3 sequence (DNA): TGTGCCAGTAGTTCGACAGGGCCCCCCGAAAAACTGTTTTTT. It yields the protein CASSSTGPPEKLFF.

The chain combines TRBV5-1 with TRBJ2-1, with a weak D call TRBD1 (5 bases). V dropped 5 bases and J dropped 6 bases, with 6 bases sitting between them. Germline V gives CDR1 SGHRS, CDR2 YFSETQ. The CDR3 spans 11 residues. The CDR3 spells CASRQGNEQFF. The CDR3 DNA follows: TGCGCCAGCAGGCAGGGCAATGAGCAGTTCTTC. The full variable domain, in which reference TRBV5-1 and TRBJ2-1 provide the parts outside the CDR3, is KAGVTQTPRYLIKTRGQQVTLSCSPISGHRSVSWYQQTPGQGLQFLFEYFSETQRNKGNFPGRFSGRQFSNSRSEMNVSTLELGDSALYLCASRQGNEQFFGPGTRLTVL.

The table lists this clone with a count of one. The chain joins TRBV29-1 to TRBJ2-7; 7 positions agree with TRBD1. Unmatched junction bases numbered 6, after V lost 7 bases and J lost 3 bases. CDR1 is SQVTM and CDR2 is ANQGSEA in the germline V gene. The CDR3 is 12 amino acids. CDR3 sequence: CSARQGGYEQYF. The CDR3 DNA reads TGCAGCGCACGACAGGGCGGCTACGAGCAGTACTTC.

CDR3 sequence reads: CASSTYYRVNTEAFF. In DNA, the CDR3 is TGTGCCAGTAGTACCTACTACAGGGTAAACACTGAAGCTTTCTTT. V usage is TRBV19 and J usage is TRBJ1-1, with a tentative D call TRBD1 (6 bases). Germline values: CDR1 LNHDA, CDR2 SQIVND (reference sequence). CDR3 length equals 15 residues. Trimming took 4 bases from V and 2 from J, leaving 14 bases between them.

The gene calls are TRBV7-6 and TRBJ2-7; 10 nucleotides line up with TRBD1. The J segment lost 3 bases and the V segment lost 5 bases, leaving 7 bases of the junction unmatched. The germline CDR1 and CDR2 sequences are SGHVS and FNYEAQ. The CDR3 extends over 15 amino acids. CDR3 sequence (DNA): TGTGCCAGCAGCAGCCCCGGACAGGGGGTCTACGAGCAGTACTTC. Translation: CASSSPGQGVYEQYF.

This clone was seen a few times. V and J are TRBV6-5 and TRBJ1-6; 7 bases are a match to TRBD1. With 5 bases clipped from V and 8 bases from J, the junction kept 3 bases outside the gene matches. CDR1 and CDR2 from the germline V gene are MNHEY and SVGAGI. The CDR3 length is 13 residues. The CDR3 DNA sequence: TGTGCCAGCAGTCGGGACAGAGATTCACCCCTCCACTTT. It yields the protein CASSRDRDSPLHF.

DNA for the CDR3: TGCGCCAGCAGCCTCGAAGGGGATTGGAGCTCTGGAAACACCATATATTTT. Protein product: CASSLEGDWSSGNTIYF. V and J are TRBV4-3 and TRBJ1-3, with D possibly being TRBD1 (5 bases). The germline V and J ends were trimmed by 4 bases and 0 bases, with 16 bases remaining between them. This CDR3 has 17 residues. Germline lookup yields CDR1 LGHNA and CDR2 YSLEER.

This clone was counted a few times. This rearrangement joins TRBV5-5 to TRBJ2-1; a possible D gene is TRBD1 (5 bases). The CDR3 length is 15 residues. The V end lost 0 bases, the J end lost 3 bases, and 10 bases lay between the germline ends. Germline V gene lookup returns CDR1 SGHKS and CDR2 YYEKEE (reference sequence). In DNA form, the CDR3 reads TGTGCCAGCAGCTTGGAGGTGGACAACTACAATGAGCAGTTCTTC. This encodes CASSLEVDNYNEQFF. The whole variable domain, filled in from reference TRBV5-5 and TRBJ2-1, reads DAGVTQSPTHLIKTRGQQVTLRCSPISGHKSVSWYQQVLGQGPQFIFQYYEKEERGRGNFPDRFSARQFPNYSSELNVNALLLGDSALYLCASSLEVDNYNEQFFGPGTRLTVL.